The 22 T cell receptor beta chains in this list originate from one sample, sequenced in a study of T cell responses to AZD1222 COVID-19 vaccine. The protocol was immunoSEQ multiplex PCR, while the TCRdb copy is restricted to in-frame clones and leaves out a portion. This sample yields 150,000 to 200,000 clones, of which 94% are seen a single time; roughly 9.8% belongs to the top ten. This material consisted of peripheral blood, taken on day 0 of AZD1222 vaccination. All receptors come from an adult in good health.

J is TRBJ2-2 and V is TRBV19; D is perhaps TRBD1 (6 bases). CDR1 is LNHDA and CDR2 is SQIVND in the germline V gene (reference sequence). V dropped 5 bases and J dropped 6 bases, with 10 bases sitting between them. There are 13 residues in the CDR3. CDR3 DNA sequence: TGTGCCAGTAGTCCAACAGGGTCCGGGGAGCTGTTTTTT. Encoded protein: CASSPTGSGELFF.

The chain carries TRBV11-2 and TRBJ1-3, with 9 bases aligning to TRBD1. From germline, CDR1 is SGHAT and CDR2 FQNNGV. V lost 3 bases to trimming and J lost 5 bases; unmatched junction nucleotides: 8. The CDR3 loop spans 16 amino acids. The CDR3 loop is CASSFLRDRVRNTIYF. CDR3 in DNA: TGTGCCAGCAGCTTTCTCCGGGACAGGGTTAGAAACACCATATATTTT.

Written as DNA, the CDR3 is TGTGCCACCAGTCAAGGGGGATGGGGGAACACCGGGGAGCTGTTTTTT. Translating it yields CATSQGGWGNTGELFF. The chain uses TRBV24-1 and TRBJ2-2; TRBD1 might be the D (6 bases). The CDR3 totals 16 residues. The ends were cut back, 6 bases at V and 1 base at J, with 14 bases in the middle. Looked up from germline, CDR1 is KGHDR and CDR2 is SFDVKD.

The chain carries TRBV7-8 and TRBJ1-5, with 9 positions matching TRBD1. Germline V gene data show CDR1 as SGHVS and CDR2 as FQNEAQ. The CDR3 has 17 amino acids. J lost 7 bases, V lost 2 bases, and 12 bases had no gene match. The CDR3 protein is CASSLSQGARGGQPQHF. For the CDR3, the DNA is TGTGCCAGCAGCTTATCACAGGGGGCGAGGGGAGGGCAGCCCCAGCATTTT.

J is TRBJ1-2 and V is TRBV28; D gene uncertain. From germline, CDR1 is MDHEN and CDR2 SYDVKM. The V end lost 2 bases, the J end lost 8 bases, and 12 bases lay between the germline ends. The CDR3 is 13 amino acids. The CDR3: CASSLGVLGGYTF. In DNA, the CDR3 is TGTGCCAGCAGTTTAGGGGTTTTGGGAGGCTACACCTTC.

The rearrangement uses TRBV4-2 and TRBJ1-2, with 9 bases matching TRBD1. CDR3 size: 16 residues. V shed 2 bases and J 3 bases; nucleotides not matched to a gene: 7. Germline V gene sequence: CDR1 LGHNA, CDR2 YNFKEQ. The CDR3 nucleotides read TGTGCCAGCAGCCAAACCGGGACAGGGTCCTACTATGGCTACACCTTC. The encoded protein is CASSQTGTGSYYGYTF.

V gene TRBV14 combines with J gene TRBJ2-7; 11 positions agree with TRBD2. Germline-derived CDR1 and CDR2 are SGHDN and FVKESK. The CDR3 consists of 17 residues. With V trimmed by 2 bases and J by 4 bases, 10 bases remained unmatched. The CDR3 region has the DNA TGTGCCAGCAGCCAATCCCCCCCGGGACTAGCGGTTTACGAGCAGTACTTC. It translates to CASSQSPPGLAVYEQYF.

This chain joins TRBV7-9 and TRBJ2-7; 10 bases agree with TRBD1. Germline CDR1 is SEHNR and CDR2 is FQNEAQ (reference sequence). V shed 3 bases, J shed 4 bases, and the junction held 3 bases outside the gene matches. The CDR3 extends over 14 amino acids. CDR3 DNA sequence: TGTGCCAGCAGCTTGGGGACAGGGGTATACGAGCAGTACTTC. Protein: CASSLGTGVYEQYF.

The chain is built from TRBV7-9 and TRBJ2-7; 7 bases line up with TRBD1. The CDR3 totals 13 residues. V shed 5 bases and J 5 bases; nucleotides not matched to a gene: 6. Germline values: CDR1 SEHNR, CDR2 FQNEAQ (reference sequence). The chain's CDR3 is CASSDDRANEQYF. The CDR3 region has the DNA TGTGCCAGCAGCGACGACAGGGCCAACGAGCAGTACTTC.

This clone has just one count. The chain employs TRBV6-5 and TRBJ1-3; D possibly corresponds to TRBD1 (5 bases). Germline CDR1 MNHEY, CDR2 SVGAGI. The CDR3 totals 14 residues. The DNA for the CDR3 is TGTGTCACACGGGGCAGACGCTCTGGAAACACCATATATTTT. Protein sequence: CVTRGRRSGNTIYF.

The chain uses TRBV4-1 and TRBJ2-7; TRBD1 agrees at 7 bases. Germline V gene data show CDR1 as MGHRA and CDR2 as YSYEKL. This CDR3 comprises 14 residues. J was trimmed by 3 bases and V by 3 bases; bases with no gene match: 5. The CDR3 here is CASSQRQGIYEQYF. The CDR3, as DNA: TGCGCCAGCAGCCAGCGACAGGGTATCTACGAGCAGTACTTC.

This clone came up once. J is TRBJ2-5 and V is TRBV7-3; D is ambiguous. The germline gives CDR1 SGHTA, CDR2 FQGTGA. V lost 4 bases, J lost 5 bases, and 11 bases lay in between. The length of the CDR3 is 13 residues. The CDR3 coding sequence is TGTGCCAGCAGCTACGATAGCAGGGAGACCCAGTACTTC. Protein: CASSYDSRETQYF. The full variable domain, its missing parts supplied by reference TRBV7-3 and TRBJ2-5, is GAGVSQTPSNKVTEKGKYVELRCDPISGHTALYWYRQSLGQGPEFLIYFQGTGAADDSGLPNDRFFAVRPEGSVSTLKIQRTERGDSAVYLCASSYDSRETQYFGPGTRLLVL.

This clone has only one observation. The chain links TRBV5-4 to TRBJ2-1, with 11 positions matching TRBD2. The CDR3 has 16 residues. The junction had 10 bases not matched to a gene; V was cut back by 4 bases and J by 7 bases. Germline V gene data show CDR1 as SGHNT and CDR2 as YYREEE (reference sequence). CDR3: CASSPTLAGGPNEQFF. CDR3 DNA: TGTGCCAGCAGCCCCACCTTAGCGGGAGGGCCTAATGAGCAGTTCTTC.

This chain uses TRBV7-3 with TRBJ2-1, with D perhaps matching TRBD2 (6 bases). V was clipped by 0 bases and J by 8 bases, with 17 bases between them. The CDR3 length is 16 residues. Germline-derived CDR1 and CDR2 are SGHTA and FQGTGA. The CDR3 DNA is TGTGCCAGCAGCTTAACGGGGCGGGATGGGGTCGATGAGCAGTTCTTC. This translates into CASSLTGRDGVDEQFF. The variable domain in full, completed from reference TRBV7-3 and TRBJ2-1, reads GAGVSQTPSNKVTEKGKYVELRCDPISGHTALYWYRQSLGQGPEFLIYFQGTGAADDSGLPNDRFFAVRPEGSVSTLKIQRTERGDSAVYLCASSLTGRDGVDEQFFGPGTRLTVL.

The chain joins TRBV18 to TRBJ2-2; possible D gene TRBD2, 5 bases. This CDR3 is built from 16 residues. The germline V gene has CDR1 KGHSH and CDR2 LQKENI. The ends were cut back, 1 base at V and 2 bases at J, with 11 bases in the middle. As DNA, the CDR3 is TGTGCCAGCTCACCACGCTTACCGGGAAACACCGGGGAGCTGTTTTTT. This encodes CASSPRLPGNTGELFF.

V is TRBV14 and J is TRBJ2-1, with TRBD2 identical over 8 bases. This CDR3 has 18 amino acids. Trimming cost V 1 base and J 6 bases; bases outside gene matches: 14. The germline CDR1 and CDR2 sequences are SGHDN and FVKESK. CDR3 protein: CASSQALGREGLFNEQFF. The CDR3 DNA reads TGTGCCAGCAGCCAAGCATTAGGACGGGAGGGCCTTTTCAATGAGCAGTTCTTC.

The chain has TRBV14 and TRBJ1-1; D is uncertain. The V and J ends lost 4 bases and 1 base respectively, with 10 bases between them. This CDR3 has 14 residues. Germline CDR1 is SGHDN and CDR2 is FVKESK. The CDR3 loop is CASSPQTGNTEAFF. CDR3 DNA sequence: TGTGCCAGCAGCCCACAGACGGGGAACACTGAAGCTTTCTTT.

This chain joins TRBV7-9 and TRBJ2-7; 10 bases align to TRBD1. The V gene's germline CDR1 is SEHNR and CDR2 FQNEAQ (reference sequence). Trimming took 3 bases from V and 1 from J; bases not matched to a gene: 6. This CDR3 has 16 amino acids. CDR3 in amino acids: CASSLLGQGESYEQYF. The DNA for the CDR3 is TGTGCCAGCAGCTTGCTCGGACAGGGGGAATCCTACGAGCAGTACTTC. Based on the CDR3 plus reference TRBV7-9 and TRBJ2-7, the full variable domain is DTGVSQNPRHKITKRGQNVTFRCDPISEHNRLYWYRQTLGQGPEFLTYFQNEAQLEKSRLLSDRFSAERPKGSFSTLEIQRTEQGDSAMYLCASSLLGQGESYEQYFGPGTRLTVT.

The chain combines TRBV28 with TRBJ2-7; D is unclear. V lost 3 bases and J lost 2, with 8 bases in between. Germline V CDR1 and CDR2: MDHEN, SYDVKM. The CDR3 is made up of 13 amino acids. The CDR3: CASSFDGPYEQYF. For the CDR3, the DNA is TGTGCCAGCAGTTTCGACGGTCCCTACGAGCAGTACTTC. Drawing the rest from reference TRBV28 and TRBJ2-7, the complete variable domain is DVKVTQSSRYLVKRTGEKVFLECVQDMDHENMFWYRQDPGLGLRLIYFSYDVKMKEKGDIPEGYSVSREKKERFSLILESASTNQTSMYLCASSFDGPYEQYFGPGTRLTVT.

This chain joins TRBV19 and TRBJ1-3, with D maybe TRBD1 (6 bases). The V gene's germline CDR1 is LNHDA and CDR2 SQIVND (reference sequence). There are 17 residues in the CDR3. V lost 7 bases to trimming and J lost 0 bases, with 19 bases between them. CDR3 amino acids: CASTLTGRMFSGNTIYF. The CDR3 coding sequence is TGTGCCAGTACCCTCACAGGGAGGATGTTCTCTGGAAACACCATATATTTT.

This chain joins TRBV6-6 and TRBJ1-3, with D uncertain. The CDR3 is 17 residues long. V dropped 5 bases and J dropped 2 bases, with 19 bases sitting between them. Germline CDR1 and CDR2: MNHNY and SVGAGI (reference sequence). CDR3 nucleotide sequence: TGTGCCAGCAGTCTTCACTTAAGAGGAGGTACTGGAAACACCATATATTTT. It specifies CASSLHLRGGTGNTIYF.

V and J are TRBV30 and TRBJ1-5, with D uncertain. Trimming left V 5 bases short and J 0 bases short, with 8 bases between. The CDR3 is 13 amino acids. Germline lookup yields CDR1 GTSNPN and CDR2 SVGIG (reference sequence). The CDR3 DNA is TGTGCCTGGGGCCAGGATAGCAATCAGCCCCAGCATTTT. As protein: CAWGQDSNQPQHF.